This T cell receptor beta chain derives from a study of a mutant IDH1 vaccine in newly diagnosed glioma. Study information: Eight vaccine doses were administered to patients at weeks 1, 3, 5, 7, 11, 15, 19 and 23.

V was clipped by 6 bases and J by 4 bases, with 6 bases between them. CDR1 SQVTM and CDR2 ANQGSEA come from the germline V gene. The CDR3 totals 10 residues. Indicated time point: week 5, during vaccination. Each dose of the vaccine consisted of 300 ug of mutant IDH1 20-mer peptide, with topical imiquimod. Each astrocytoma in the donors was new, WHO grade 3 or 4, IDH1-mutant and ATRX-lost. Of note for this clone: Its specificity is not known.

Here immunoSEQ multiplex PCR was the method, and the copy in TCRdb shows in-frame clones only, minus some. The sample comprises over 50,000 clones, approximately 90% of which are singletons, and about 4.2% rests with the top ten. This sequence originates from a woman aged 40 to 49 with glioma. The sequenced sample was PBMCs, obtained from a glioma patient whose treatment included an IDH1 peptide vaccine. The chain couples TRBV29-1 to TRBJ1-1, with D unresolved. CDR3 sequence: CSVGGTEAFF. The CDR3 DNA sequence: TGCAGCGTGGGAGGCACTGAAGCTTTCTTT.